This T cell receptor beta chain was obtained from a study of CD8 T cells in ankylosing spondylitis. The study, taken as a whole, reports: In ankylosing spondylitis patients, matched synovial fluid reportedly showed significant enrichment of disease-linked clones.

The germline V gene has CDR1 SGHDT and CDR2 YYEEEE. CDR3 length equals 14 residues. V lost 3 bases, J lost 4 bases, and 13 bases lay in between. This clonotype was observed a handful of times. What it binds is not known. TCRdb recomputed calls from the 5' RACE reads with MiXCR, one row per CDR3 protein. Altogether about 160,000 distinct CDR3 sequences are present, approximately 9% being singletons, with the ten largest covering over 13%. The chain has TRBV5-6 and TRBJ1-1; D call uncertain. The sample consisted of blood, either unsorted or a sorted T cell fraction (not recorded which). The clonotype originates from a female donor with ankylosing spondylitis or in good health (not recorded which). The CDR3 reads CASSWATLGTEAFF. The CDR3 DNA reads TGTGCCAGCAGCTGGGCGACCTTGGGCACTGAAGCTTTCTTT.